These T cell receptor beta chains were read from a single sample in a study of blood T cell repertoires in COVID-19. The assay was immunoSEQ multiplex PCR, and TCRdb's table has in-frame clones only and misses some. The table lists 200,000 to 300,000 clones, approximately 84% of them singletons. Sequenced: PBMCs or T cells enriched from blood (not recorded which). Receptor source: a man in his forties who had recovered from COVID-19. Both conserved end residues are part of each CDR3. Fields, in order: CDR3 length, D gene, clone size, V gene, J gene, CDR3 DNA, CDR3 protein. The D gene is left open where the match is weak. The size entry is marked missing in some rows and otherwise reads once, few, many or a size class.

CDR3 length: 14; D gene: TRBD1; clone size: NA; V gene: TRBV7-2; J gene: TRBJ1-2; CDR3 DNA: TGTGCCAGCAGCTCGACAGGGGGGGACTATGGCTACACCTTC; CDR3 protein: CASSSTGGDYGYTF
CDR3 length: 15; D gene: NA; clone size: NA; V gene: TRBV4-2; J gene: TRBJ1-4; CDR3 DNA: TGTGCCAGCAGCAAACCTGGGCAGATTAATGAAAAACTGTTTTTT; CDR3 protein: CASSKPGQINEKLFF
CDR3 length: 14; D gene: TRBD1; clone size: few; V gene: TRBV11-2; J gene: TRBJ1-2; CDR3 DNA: TGTGCCAGCAGCCTGTCTGGACAGGGGAGCGGCTACACCTTC; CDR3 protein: CASSLSGQGSGYTF
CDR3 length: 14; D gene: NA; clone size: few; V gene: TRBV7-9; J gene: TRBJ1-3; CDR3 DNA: TGTGCCAGCAGCTTTGGGGGGTCTGGAAACACCATATATTTT; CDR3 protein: CASSFGGSGNTIYF
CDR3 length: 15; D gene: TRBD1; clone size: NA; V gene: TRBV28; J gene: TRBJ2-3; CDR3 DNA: TGTGCCAGCAGTCGGGACAGGGGCCCCACAGATACGCAGTATTTT; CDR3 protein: CASSRDRGPTDTQYF
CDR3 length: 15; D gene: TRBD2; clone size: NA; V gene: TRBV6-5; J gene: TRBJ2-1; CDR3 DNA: TGTGCCAGCAGAACTAGCGGGGGCGTCTACAATGAGCAGTTCTTC; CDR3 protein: CASRTSGGVYNEQFF
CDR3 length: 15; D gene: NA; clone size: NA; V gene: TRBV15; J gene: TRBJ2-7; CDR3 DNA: TGTGCCACCAGCAGAGCAGTGGCGGGGGCAGGCGAGCAGTACTTC; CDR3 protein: CATSRAVAGAGEQYF
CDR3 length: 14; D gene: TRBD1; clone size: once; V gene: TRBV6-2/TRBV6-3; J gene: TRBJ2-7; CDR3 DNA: TGTGCCAGCACCCCGACAGGGAGCTCCTACGAGCAGTACTTC; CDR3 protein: CASTPTGSSYEQYF
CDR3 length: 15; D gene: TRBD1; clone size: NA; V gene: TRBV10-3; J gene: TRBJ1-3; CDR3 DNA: TGTGCCATCAGGGGACAGGGTCCCGATGGAAACACCATATATTTT; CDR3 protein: CAIRGQGPDGNTIYF
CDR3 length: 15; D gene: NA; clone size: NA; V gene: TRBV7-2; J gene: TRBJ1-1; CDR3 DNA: TGTGCCAGCAGCTTAGTCGGGGGGCAGGGCACTGAAGCTTTCTTT; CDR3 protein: CASSLVGGQGTEAFF
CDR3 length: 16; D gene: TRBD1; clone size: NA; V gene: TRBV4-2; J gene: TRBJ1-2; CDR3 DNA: TGTGCCAGCAGCCAAGACGTAGGCAGGGGGTCATATGGCTACACCTTC; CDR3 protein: CASSQDVGRGSYGYTF
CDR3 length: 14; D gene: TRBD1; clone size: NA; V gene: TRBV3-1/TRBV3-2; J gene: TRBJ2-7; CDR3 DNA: TGTGCCAGCAGCTCCGGGACAGGATCCTACGAGCAGTACTTC; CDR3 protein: CASSSGTGSYEQYF
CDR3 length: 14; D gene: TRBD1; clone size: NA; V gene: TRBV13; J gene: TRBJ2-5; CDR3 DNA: TGTGCCAGCAGCGTTGACAGGGCTCAAGAGACCCAGTACTTC; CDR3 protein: CASSVDRAQETQYF
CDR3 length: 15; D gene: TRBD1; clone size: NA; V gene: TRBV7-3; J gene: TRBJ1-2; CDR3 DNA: TGTGCCAGCAGCCCCGGACAGGGGCGTAGATATGGCTACACCTTC; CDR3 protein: CASSPGQGRRYGYTF